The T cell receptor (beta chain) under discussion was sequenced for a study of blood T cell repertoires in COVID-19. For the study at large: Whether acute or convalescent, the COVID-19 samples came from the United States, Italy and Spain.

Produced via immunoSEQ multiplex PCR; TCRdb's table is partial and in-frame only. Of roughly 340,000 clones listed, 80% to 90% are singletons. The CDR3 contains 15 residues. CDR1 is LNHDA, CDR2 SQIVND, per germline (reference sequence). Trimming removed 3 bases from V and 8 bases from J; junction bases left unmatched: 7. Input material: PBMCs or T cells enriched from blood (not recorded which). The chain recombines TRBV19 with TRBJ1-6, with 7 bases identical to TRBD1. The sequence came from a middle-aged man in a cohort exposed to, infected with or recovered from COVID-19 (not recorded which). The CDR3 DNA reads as TGTGCCAGTAGTATCTTGGAGACAGGGCATTCACCCCTCCACTTT. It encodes CASSILETGHSPLHF.